This T cell receptor (beta chain) was captured by sequencing in a study of T cell responses to AZD1222 COVID-19 vaccine. Points from the study as a whole: In all cases, repertoires were sampled only after the peak T cell response.

The repertoire was sequenced with immunoSEQ multiplex PCR; TCRdb's copy has only in-frame clones and lacks some. The table includes about 48,000 clones, roughly 85% detected once. This CDR3 has 16 amino acids. Germline lookup yields CDR1 SEHNR and CDR2 FQNEAQ (reference sequence). Germline trimming cut 1 base from V and 2 bases from J; bases unmatched to any gene: 5. This clone was recorded a few times. What it binds is not known. V usage is TRBV7-9 and J usage is TRBJ1-5; 7 bases align to TRBD1. The TCR originated in an adult who received the AZD1222 COVID-19 vaccine. The specimen comprised peripheral blood, sampled 28 days after the second AZD1222 dose. The CDR3 DNA sequence: TGTGCCAGCAGCTTAGGACAGGGTGGAGGCAATCAGCCCCAGCATTTT. This encodes CASSLGQGGGNQPQHF.